The 2 T cell receptor beta chains below come from one sample, sequenced in a study of blood T cell repertoires in COVID-19 (dated by TCRdb to about 2020). Receptor amplification or capture employed the immunoSEQ multiplex PCR assay. TCRdb's version of the immuneACCESS table is confined to in-frame rearrangements and falls short of the full clone set. An unresolved V gene accounts for under half of the shortfall where checked; the remainder is of unknown origin. This sample gives about 160,000 clones in total; 92% of them show up just once. Of the sample, about 4.6% is held by the ten largest clones. The specimen was peripheral blood. The source of these receptors is a young man with COVID-19, enrolled during active disease.

This sequence joins TRBV4-1 and TRBJ1-1; weak D call: TRBD1 (5 bases). The length of the CDR3 is 16 residues. Germline lookup yields CDR1 MGHRA and CDR2 YSYEKL. The V end lost 0 bases, the J end lost 0 bases, and 11 bases lay between the germline ends. CDR3 region: CASSQDRDSMNTEAFF. The CDR3 DNA sequence: TGCGCCAGCAGCCAAGATCGCGACAGCATGAACACTGAAGCTTTCTTT.

V gene TRBV5-1 combines with J gene TRBJ2-1; 12 nucleotides align to TRBD2. The germline V gene has CDR1 SGHRS and CDR2 YFSETQ. The V and J ends lost 5 bases and 7 bases, in that order; junction bases with no gene match: 10. The CDR3 has 16 residues. As DNA, the CDR3 is TGCGCCAGCAGAGAGCTAGCGGGAGGGCCAAGGAATGAGCAGTTCTTC. It is translated as CASRELAGGPRNEQFF.